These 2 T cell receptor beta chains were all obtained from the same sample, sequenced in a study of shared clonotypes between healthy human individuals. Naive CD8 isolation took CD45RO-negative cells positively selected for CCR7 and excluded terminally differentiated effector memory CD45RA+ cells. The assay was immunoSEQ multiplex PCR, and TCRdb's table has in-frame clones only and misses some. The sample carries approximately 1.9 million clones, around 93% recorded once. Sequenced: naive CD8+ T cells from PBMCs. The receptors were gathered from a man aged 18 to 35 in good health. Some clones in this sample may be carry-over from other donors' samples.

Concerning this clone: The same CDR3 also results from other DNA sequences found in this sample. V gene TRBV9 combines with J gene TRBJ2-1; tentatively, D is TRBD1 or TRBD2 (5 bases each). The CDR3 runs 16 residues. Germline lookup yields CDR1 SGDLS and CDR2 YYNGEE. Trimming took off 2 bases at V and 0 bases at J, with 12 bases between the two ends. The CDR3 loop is CASSVDLGGSYNEQFF. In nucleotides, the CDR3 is TGTGCCAGCAGCGTGGATCTTGGGGGCTCCTACAATGAGCAGTTCTTC.

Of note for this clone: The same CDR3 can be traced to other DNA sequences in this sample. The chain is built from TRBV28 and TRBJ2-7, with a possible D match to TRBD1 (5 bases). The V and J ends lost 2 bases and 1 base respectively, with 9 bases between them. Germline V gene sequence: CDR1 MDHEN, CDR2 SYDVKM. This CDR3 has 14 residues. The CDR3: CASSLQGWSYEQYF. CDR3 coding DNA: TGTGCCAGCAGTTTACAGGGTTGGTCCTACGAGCAGTACTTC.